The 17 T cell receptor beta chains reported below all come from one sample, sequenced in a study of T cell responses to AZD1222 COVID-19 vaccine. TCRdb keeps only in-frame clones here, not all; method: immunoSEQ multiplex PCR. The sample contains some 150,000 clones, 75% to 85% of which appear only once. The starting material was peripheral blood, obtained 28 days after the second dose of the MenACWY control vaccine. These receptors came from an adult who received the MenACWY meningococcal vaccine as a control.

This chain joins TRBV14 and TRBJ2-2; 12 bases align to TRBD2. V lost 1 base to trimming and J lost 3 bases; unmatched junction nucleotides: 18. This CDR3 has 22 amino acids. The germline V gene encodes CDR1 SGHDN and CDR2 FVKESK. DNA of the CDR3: TGTGCCAGCAGCCAAGGACCCAGACTAGCGGGAGCCGCCTCGAAATACACCGGGGAGCTGTTTTTT. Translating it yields CASSQGPRLAGAASKYTGELFF.

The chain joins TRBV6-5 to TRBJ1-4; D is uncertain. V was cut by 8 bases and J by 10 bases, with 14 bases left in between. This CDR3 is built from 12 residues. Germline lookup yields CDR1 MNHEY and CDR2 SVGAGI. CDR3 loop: CASLGGLGKLFF. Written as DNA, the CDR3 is TGTGCCAGCTTGGGAGGGCTCGGAAAACTGTTTTTT.

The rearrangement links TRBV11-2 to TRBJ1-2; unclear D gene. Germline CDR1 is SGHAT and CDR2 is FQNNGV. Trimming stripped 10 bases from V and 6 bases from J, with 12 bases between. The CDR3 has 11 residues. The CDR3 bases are TGTGCCAACCGAGGCGAAGATGGCTACACCTTC. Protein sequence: CANRGEDGYTF.

CDR3 loop: CASSEREGELFF. The CDR3 DNA reads TGCGCCAGCAGTGAGCGAGAGGGGGAGCTGTTTTTT. The chain joins TRBV10-1 to TRBJ2-2, with D unresolved. The CDR3 contains 12 residues. Germline CDR1 WNHNN, CDR2 SYGVQD (reference sequence). V was shortened by 2 bases and J by 8 bases, with 6 bases between the two germline ends.

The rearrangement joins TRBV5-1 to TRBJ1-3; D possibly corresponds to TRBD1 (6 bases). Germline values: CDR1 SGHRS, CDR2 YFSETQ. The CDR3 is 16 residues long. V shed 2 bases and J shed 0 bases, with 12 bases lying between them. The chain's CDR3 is CASSFGQWASGNTIYF. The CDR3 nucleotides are TGCGCCAGCAGCTTCGGACAGTGGGCCTCTGGAAACACCATATATTTT. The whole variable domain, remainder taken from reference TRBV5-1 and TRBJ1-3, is KAGVTQTPRYLIKTRGQQVTLSCSPISGHRSVSWYQQTPGQGLQFLFEYFSETQRNKGNFPGRFSGRQFSNSRSEMNVSTLELGDSALYLCASSFGQWASGNTIYFGEGSWLTVV.

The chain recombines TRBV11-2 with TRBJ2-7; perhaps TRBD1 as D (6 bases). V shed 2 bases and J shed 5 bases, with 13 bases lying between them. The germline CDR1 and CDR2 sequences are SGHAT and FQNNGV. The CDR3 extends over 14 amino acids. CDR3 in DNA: TGTGCCAGCAGCTTACAGGGGAAGTTCAACGAGCAGTACTTC. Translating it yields CASSLQGKFNEQYF.

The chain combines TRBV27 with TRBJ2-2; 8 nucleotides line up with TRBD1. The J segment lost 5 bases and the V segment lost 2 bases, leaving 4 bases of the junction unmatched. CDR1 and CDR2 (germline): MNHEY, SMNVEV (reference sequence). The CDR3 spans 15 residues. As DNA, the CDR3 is TGTGCCAGCAGTTTACAGGGGGCGGGTACCGGGGAGCTGTTTTTT. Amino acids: CASSLQGAGTGELFF.

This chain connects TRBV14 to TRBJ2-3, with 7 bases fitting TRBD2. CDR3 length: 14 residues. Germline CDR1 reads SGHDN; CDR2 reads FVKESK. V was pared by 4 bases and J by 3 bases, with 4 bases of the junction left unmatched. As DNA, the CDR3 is TGTGCCAGCAGCCGGACTAGGGCAACAGATACGCAGTATTTT. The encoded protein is CASSRTRATDTQYF.

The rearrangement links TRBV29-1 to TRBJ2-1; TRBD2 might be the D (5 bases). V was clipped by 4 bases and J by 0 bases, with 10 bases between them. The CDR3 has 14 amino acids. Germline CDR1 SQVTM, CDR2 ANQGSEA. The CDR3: CSVVRDSSYNEQFF. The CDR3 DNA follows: TGCAGCGTTGTGAGGGATAGCTCCTACAATGAGCAGTTCTTC.

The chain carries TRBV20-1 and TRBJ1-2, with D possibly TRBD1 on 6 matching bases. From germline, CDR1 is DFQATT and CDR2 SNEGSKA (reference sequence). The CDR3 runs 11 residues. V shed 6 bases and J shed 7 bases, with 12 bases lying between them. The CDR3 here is CSARGFGGYTF. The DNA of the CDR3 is TGCAGTGCCAGGGGATTCGGTGGCTACACCTTC.

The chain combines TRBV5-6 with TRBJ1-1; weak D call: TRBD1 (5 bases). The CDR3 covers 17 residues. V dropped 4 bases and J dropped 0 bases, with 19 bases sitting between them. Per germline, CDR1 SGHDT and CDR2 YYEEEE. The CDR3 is CASSQTSGWSMNTEAFF. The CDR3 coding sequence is TGTGCCAGCAGCCAGACTTCAGGGTGGAGTATGAACACTGAAGCTTTCTTT.

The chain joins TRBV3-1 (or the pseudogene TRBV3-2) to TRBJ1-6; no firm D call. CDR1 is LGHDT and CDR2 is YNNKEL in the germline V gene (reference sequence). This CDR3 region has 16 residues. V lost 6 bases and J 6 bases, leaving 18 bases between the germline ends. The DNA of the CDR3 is TGTGCCAGCAGTCCCTCCGAGCTTCGGATTAATTCACCCCTCCACTTT. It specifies CASSPSELRINSPLHF.

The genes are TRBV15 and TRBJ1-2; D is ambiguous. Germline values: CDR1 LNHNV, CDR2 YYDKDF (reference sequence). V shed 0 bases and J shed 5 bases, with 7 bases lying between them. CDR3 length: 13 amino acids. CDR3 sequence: CATSREQTYGYTF. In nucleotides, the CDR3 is TGTGCCACCAGCAGAGAACAGACGTATGGCTACACCTTC.

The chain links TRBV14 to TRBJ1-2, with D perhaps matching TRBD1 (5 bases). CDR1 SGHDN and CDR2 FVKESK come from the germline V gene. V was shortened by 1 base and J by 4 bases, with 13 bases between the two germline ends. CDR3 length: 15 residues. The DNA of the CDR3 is TGTGCCAGCAGCCAAGTAGGTGGGACGGCCTATGGCTACACCTTC. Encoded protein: CASSQVGGTAYGYTF. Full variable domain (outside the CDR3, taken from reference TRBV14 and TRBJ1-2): EAGVTQFPSHSVIEKGQTVTLRCDPISGHDNLYWYRRVMGKEIKFLLHFVKESKQDESGMPNNRFLAERTGGTYSTLKVQPAELEDSGVYFCASSQVGGTAYGYTFGSGTRLTVV.

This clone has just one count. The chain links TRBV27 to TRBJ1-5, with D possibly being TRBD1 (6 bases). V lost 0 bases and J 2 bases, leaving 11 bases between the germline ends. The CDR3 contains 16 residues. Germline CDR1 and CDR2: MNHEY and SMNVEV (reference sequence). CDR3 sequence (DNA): TGTGCCAGCAGTTTATCAGGGGGTTGGGGCAATCAGCCCCAGCATTTT. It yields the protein CASSLSGGWGNQPQHF.

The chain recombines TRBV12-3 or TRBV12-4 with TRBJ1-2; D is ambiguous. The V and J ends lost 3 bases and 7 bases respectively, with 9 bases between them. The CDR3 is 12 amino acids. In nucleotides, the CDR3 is TGTGCCAGCAGTTTTCCTGGGTCTGGCTACACCTTC. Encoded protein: CASSFPGSGYTF.

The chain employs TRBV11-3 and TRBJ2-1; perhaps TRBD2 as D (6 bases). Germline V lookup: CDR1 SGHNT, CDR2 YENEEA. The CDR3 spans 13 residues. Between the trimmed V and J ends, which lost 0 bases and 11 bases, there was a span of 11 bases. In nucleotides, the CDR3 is TGTGCCAGCAGCTTAGATGGCGGGGACCAGCAGTTCTTC. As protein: CASSLDGGDQQFF.